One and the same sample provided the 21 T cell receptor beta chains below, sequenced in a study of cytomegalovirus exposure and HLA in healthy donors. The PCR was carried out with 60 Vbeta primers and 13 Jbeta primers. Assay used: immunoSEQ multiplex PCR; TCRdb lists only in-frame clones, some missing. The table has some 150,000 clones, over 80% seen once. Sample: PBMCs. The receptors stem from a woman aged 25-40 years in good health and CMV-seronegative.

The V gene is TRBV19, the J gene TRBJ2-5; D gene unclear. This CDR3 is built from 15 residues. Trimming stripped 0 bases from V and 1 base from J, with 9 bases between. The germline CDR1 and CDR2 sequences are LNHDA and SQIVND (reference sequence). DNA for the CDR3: TGTGCCAGTAGTATAGAGGCCAGGCCCCAAGAGACCCAGTACTTC. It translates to CASSIEARPQETQYF.

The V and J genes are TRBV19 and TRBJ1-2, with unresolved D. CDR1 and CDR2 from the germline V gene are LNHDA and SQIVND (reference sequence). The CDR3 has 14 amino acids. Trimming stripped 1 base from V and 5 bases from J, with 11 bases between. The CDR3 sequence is CASSIGPVAYGYTF. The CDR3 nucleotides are TGTGCCAGTAGTATAGGGCCCGTCGCTTATGGCTACACCTTC.

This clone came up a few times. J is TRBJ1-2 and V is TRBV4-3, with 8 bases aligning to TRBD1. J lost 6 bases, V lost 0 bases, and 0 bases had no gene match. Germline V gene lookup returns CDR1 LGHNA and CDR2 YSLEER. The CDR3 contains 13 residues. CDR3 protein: CASSQETGDGYTF. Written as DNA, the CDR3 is TGCGCCAGCAGCCAAGAGACAGGGGATGGCTACACCTTC.

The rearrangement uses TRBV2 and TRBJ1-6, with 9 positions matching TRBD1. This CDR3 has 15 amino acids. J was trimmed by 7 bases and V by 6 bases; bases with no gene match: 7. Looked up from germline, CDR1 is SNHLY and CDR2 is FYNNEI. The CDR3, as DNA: TGTGCCAGCAGCTGGACAGGGGACGTAAATTCACCCCTCCACTTT. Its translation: CASSWTGDVNSPLHF.

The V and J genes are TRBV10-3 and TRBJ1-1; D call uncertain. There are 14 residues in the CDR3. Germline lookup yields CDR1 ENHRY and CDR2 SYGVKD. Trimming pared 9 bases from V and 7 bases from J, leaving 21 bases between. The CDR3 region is CAMKNLLEGGEAFF. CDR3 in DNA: TGTGCCATGAAAAACCTCCTGGAGGGTGGTGAAGCTTTCTTT.

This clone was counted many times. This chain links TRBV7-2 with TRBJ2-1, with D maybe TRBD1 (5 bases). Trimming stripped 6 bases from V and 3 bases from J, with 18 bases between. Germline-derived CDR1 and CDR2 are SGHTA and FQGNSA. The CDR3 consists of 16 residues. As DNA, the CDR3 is TGTGCCAGCAGACAAATGCAGGGTATAAACTACAATGAGCAGTTCTTC. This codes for CASRQMQGINYNEQFF.

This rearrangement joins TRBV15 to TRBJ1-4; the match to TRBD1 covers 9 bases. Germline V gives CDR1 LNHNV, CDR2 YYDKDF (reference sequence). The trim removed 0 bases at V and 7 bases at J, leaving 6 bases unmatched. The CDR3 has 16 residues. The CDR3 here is CATSRDHGTGSEKLFF. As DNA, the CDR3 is TGTGCCACCAGCAGAGATCATGGGACAGGGAGTGAAAAACTGTTTTTT. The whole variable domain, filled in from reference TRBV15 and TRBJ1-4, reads DAMVIQNPRYQVTQFGKPVTLSCSQTLNHNVMYWYQQKSSQAPKLLFHYYDKDFNNEADTPDNFQSRRPNTSFCFLDIRSPGLGDTAMYLCATSRDHGTGSEKLFFGSGTQLSVL.

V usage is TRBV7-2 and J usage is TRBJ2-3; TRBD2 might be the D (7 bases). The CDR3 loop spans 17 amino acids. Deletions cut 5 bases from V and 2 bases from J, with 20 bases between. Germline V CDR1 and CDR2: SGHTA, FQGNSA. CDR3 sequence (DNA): TGTGCCAGCAGCCTAGAGGCCGGGGGGCACCCCACAGATACGCAGTATTTT. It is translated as CASSLEAGGHPTDTQYF.

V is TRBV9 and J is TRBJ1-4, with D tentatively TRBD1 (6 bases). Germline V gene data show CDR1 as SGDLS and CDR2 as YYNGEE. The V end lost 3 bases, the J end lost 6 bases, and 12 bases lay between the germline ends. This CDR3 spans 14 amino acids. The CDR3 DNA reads TGTGCCAGCAGCGCCGGGACATCAGATGAAAAACTGTTTTTT. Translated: CASSAGTSDEKLFF. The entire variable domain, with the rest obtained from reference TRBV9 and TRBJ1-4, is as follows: DSGVTQTPKHLITATGQRVTLRCSPRSGDLSVYWYQQSLDQGLQFLIQYYNGEERAKGNILERFSAQQFPDLHSELNLSSLELGDSALYFCASSAGTSDEKLFFGSGTQLSVL.

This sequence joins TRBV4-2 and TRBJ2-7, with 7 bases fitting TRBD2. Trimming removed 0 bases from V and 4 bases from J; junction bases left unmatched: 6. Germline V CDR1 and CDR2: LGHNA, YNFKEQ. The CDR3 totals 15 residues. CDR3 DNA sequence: TGTGCCAGCAGCCAAGATCAAGCGGGATCGTACGAGCAGTACTTC. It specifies CASSQDQAGSYEQYF.

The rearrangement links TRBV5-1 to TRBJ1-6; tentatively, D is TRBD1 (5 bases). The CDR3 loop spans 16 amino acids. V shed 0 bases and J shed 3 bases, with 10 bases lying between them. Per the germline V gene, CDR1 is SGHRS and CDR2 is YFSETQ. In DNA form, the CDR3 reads TGCGCCAGCAGCTTGGCAGGGTCCCGCTATAATTCACCCCTCCACTTT. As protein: CASSLAGSRYNSPLHF.

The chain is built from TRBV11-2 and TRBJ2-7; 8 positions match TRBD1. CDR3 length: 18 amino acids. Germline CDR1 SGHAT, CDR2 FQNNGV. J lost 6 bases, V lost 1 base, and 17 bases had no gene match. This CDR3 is CASSLGAGTAAGGGEQYF. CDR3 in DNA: TGTGCCAGCAGCTTAGGGGCAGGGACTGCAGCAGGGGGCGGCGAGCAGTACTTC.

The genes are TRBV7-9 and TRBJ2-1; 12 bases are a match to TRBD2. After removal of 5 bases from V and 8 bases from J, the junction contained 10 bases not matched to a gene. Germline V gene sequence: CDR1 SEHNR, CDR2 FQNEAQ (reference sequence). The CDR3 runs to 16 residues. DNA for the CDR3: TGTGCCAGCAGCCCCACTAGCGGGGGGCCTCAGGATGAGCAGTTCTTC. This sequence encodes CASSPTSGGPQDEQFF.

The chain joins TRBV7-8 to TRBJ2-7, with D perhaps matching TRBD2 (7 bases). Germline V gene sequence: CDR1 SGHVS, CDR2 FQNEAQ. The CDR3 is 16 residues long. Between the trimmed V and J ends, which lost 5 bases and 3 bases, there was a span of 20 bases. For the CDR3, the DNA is TGTGCCAGCAGCCCAAGGGGGAGCGGGGCCCTCTACGAGCAGTACTTC. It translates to CASSPRGSGALYEQYF.

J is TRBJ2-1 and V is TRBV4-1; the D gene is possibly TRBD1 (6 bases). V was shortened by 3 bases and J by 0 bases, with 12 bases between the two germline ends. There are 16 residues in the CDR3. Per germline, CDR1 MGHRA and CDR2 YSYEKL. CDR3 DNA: TGCGCCAGCAGCCACCTACAGGGTAGCTCCTACAATGAGCAGTTCTTC. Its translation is CASSHLQGSSYNEQFF.

DNA of the CDR3: TGTGCCAGCAGCGTGACAGGGAGCTCCTATAATTCACCCCTCCACTTT. Its protein is CASSVTGSSYNSPLHF. The J gene is TRBJ1-6, the V gene TRBV5-5; the match to TRBD1 covers 7 bases. CDR1 is SGHKS, CDR2 YYEKEE, per germline (reference sequence). The J segment lost 0 bases and the V segment lost 4 bases, leaving 4 bases of the junction unmatched. The CDR3 totals 16 residues.

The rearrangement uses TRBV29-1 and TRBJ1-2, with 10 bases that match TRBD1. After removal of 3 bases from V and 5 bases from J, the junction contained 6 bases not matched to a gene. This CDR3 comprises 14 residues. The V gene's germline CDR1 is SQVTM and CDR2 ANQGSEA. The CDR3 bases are TGCAGCGTTGAGAGGGACAGGGGTTGGTATGGCTACACCTTC. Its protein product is CSVERDRGWYGYTF.

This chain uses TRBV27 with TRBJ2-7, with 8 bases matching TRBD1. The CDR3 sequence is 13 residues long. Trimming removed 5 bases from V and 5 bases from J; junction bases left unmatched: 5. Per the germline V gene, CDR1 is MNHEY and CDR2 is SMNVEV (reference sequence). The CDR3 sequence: CASSQGAPHEQYF. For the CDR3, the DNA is TGTGCCAGCAGTCAGGGGGCCCCCCACGAGCAGTACTTC.

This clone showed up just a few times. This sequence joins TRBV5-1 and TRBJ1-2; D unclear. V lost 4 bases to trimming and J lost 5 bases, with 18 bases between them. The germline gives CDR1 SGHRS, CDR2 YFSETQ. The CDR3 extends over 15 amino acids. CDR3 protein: CASSLAGERYYGYTF. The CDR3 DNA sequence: TGCGCCAGCAGCCTCGCTGGGGAGCGATATTATGGCTACACCTTC.

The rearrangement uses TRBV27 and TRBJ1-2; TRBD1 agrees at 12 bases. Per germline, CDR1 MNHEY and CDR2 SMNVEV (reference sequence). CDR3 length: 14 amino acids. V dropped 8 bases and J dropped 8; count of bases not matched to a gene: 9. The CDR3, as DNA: TGTGCCAGCTGGGACAGGGGGCAGCCGGAAGGCTACACCTTC. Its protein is CASWDRGQPEGYTF.

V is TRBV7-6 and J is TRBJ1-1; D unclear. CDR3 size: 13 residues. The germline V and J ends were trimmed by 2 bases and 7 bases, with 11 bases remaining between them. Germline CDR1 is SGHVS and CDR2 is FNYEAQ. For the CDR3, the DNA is TGTGCCAGCAGCTTAAATCGGGAGGATGAAGCTTTCTTT. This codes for CASSLNREDEAFF.